The next 2 T cell receptor beta chains were all read from a single sample in a study of T cell responses to AZD1222 COVID-19 vaccine. TCRdb's table, derived via immunoSEQ multiplex PCR, lists solely in-frame clones and lacks some. The data show about 140,000 clones, about 94% seen once. The source was peripheral blood, collected on day 0 of AZD1222 vaccination. Receptors were obtained from an adult in good health.

J is TRBJ2-7 and V is TRBV19; perhaps TRBD1 as D (6 bases). The ends were cut back, 3 bases at V and 2 bases at J, with 23 bases in the middle. The V gene's germline CDR1 is LNHDA and CDR2 SQIVND (reference sequence). There are 18 residues in the CDR3. CDR3 amino acids: CASSIQTNKPTGTYEQYF. In DNA, the CDR3 is TGTGCCAGTAGTATCCAGACGAATAAGCCTACAGGGACCTACGAGCAGTACTTC.

The sample holds one count of this clone. The chain uses TRBV19 and TRBJ2-5; D not certain. The V gene's germline CDR1 is LNHDA and CDR2 SQIVND (reference sequence). Deletions cut 6 bases from V and 5 bases from J, with 19 bases between. This CDR3 spans 15 amino acids. CDR3 region: CASSRAGETWETQYF. CDR3 bases: TGTGCCAGTAGCCGGGCAGGTGAAACGTGGGAGACCCAGTACTTC.